These 17 T cell receptor beta chains originate from one sample sequenced in a study of blood T cell repertoires in COVID-19. Libraries were prepared by immunoSEQ multiplex PCR; TCRdb keeps only in-frame clonotypes and omits some of them. Of 180,000 or so clones listed, roughly nine tenths are singletons. Sequencing was done on a sample of peripheral blood. Source of these receptors: a young man with acute or convalescent COVID-19.

V is TRBV5-1 and J is TRBJ2-5; perhaps TRBD1 as D (6 bases). Trimming took off 5 bases at V and 3 bases at J, with 14 bases between the two ends. The CDR3 has 14 amino acids. Germline-derived CDR1 and CDR2 are SGHRS and YFSETQ. The CDR3 bases are TGCGCCAGCAGAAAAGTAGGACAGAAAGAGACCCAGTACTTC. Translation gives CASRKVGQKETQYF.

V and J are TRBV4-2 and TRBJ1-1; D unclear. V dropped 1 base and J dropped 2 bases, with 11 bases sitting between them. Germline loops: CDR1 LGHNA, CDR2 YNFKEQ. CDR3 size: 15 residues. The CDR3: CASSQASGLNTEAFF. CDR3 sequence (DNA): TGTGCCAGCAGCCAAGCCTCAGGACTAAACACTGAAGCTTTCTTT.

The rearrangement joins TRBV6-4 to TRBJ2-3; TRBD2 aligns across 9 bases. Germline CDR1 reads MRHNA; CDR2 reads SNTAGT. V lost 6 bases and J lost 2; bases outside the gene matches: 3. The CDR3 length is 14 residues. CDR3 region: CASRLAGDTDTQYF. Here the CDR3 DNA reads TGTGCCAGCAGATTAGCGGGGGACACAGATACGCAGTATTTT.

CDR3 in amino acids: CASRRGTGGQKEGYTF. CDR3 bases: TGTGCCAGCAGACGCGGGACAGGGGGGCAAAAAGAGGGCTACACCTTC. The V and J genes are TRBV7-2 and TRBJ1-2, with TRBD1 identical over 11 bases. The CDR3 totals 16 residues. The trim removed 6 bases at V and 8 bases at J, leaving 14 bases unmatched. From germline, CDR1 is SGHTA and CDR2 FQGNSA.

Note on this clone: Compared with germline, one end of the junction differs, possibly owing to a read error. The J gene is TRBJ1-5, the V gene TRBV6-6; D is unclear. Per germline, CDR1 MNHNY and CDR2 SVGAGI (reference sequence). The CDR3 length is 14 residues. The DNA of the CDR3 is TGTGCCAGCAGTTACGGCGGTAGCGATCAGCCCCAGCATTTT. Translated, it gives CASSYGGSDQPQHF.

V is TRBV2 and J is TRBJ1-5, with TRBD1 matching 8 bases. The V gene end was trimmed by 1 base and the J gene end by 3 bases; junction bases not matched to a gene: 5. The CDR3 is 16 residues long. Germline V gives CDR1 SNHLY, CDR2 FYNNEI. The CDR3: CASSEGDRTLNQPQHF. The CDR3 DNA reads TGTGCCAGCAGTGAAGGGGACAGGACTCTCAATCAGCCCCAGCATTTT.

The chain carries TRBV29-1 and TRBJ2-5, with 11 bases that match TRBD2. Germline V gives CDR1 SQVTM, CDR2 ANQGSEA. V was clipped by 4 bases and J by 3 bases; unmatched bases: 4. The CDR3 is 14 amino acids. CDR3 DNA: TGCAGCGTTGTGCCTAGCGGGGGGAAAGAGACCCAGTACTTC. It yields the protein CSVVPSGGKETQYF.

This rearrangement joins TRBV4-2 to TRBJ2-3, with 10 positions matching TRBD2. The CDR3 is 17 amino acids. The ends lost 0 bases at V and 0 bases at J; junction bases unmatched: 3. Germline CDR1 reads LGHNA; CDR2 reads YNFKEQ. The CDR3: CASSQELAGVSTDTQYF. Here the CDR3 DNA reads TGTGCCAGCAGCCAAGAGCTAGCGGGGGTTAGCACAGATACGCAGTATTTT.

The chain employs TRBV4-1 and TRBJ2-2; D is unclear. In germline, CDR1 is MGHRA, CDR2 YSYEKL. There are 17 residues in the CDR3. V was cut by 1 base and J by 0 bases, with 12 bases left in between. The CDR3 sequence: CASSQGLGRPNTGELFF. The DNA for the CDR3 is TGCGCCAGCAGCCAAGGGTTGGGCAGGCCGAACACCGGGGAGCTGTTTTTT.

This clone was detected only once. The genes are TRBV6-5 and TRBJ2-5, with a possible D match to TRBD2 (5 bases). CDR1 and CDR2 from the germline V gene are MNHEY and SVGAGI. The CDR3 contains 13 residues. V was cut by 5 bases and J by 5 bases, with 12 bases left in between. This CDR3 is CASSPDGDETQYF. The CDR3 DNA is TGTGCCAGCAGTCCTGACGGGGATGAGACCCAGTACTTC.

The chain combines TRBV11-3 with TRBJ2-1; TRBD2 aligns across 8 bases. The CDR3 extends over 17 amino acids. The germline CDR1 and CDR2 sequences are SGHNT and YENEEA. The trim removed 4 bases at V and 4 bases at J, leaving 12 bases unmatched. The CDR3 nucleotides are TGTGCCAGCAGCTCCCGGGGCTCTCGCGGGGGGTACAATGAGCAGTTCTTC. Encoded protein: CASSSRGSRGGYNEQFF.

The gene calls are TRBV14 and TRBJ1-1; D remains ambiguous. Deletions cut 0 bases from V and 0 bases from J, with 8 bases between. Germline CDR1 reads SGHDN; CDR2 reads FVKESK. The length of the CDR3 is 15 residues. CDR3 residues: CASSQEGRLNTEAFF. Here the CDR3 DNA reads TGTGCCAGCAGCCAAGAAGGGAGATTGAACACTGAAGCTTTCTTT. The complete variable domain, with remaining parts taken from reference TRBV14 and TRBJ1-1, reads EAGVTQFPSHSVIEKGQTVTLRCDPISGHDNLYWYRRVMGKEIKFLLHFVKESKQDESGMPNNRFLAERTGGTYSTLKVQPAELEDSGVYFCASSQEGRLNTEAFFGQGTRLTVV.

The CDR3 here is CASSFIQGEAFF. In nucleotides, the CDR3 is TGTGCCAGCAGTTTTATTCAGGGGGAAGCTTTCTTT. This rearrangement joins TRBV28 to TRBJ1-1; maybe TRBD1 (6 bases). The CDR3 consists of 12 residues. Deletions cut 3 bases from V and 8 bases from J, with 10 bases between. Germline V gene data show CDR1 as MDHEN and CDR2 as SYDVKM.

This clone has more than one count but fewer than ten. This sequence joins TRBV9 and TRBJ1-2, with TRBD1 matching over 8 bases. Trimming cost V 0 bases and J 6 bases; bases outside gene matches: 19. Germline V lookup: CDR1 SGDLS, CDR2 YYNGEE. The CDR3 extends over 19 amino acids. The CDR3 bases are TGTGCCAGCAGCGTAGCGGGGGCGGACAGGGCCTTCGGAGTCAATGGCTACACCTTC. Encoded protein: CASSVAGADRAFGVNGYTF. Full variable domain (remainder filled in from reference TRBV9 and TRBJ1-2): DSGVTQTPKHLITATGQRVTLRCSPRSGDLSVYWYQQSLDQGLQFLIQYYNGEERAKGNILERFSAQQFPDLHSELNLSSLELGDSALYFCASSVAGADRAFGVNGYTFGSGTRLTVV.

This clone showed up just once. The gene calls are TRBV5-1 and TRBJ1-1, with 9 positions matching TRBD1. This CDR3 has 13 residues. V lost 7 bases, J lost 5 bases, and 6 bases stayed unmatched. Germline CDR1 SGHRS, CDR2 YFSETQ. This chain's CDR3 is CASRLDRGTEAFF. CDR3 in DNA: TGCGCCAGCCGACTGGACAGGGGAACTGAAGCTTTCTTT.

The J gene is TRBJ2-2, the V gene TRBV7-2, with D possibly matching TRBD1 (6 bases). The V gene lost 7 bases and the J gene lost 2 bases, with 11 bases spanning the gap. The CDR3 has 14 residues. Germline loops: CDR1 SGHTA, CDR2 FQGNSA. The CDR3 reads CASILDRNTGELFF. Here the CDR3 DNA reads TGTGCCAGCATCCTGGACAGAAACACCGGGGAGCTGTTTTTT.

The chain couples TRBV27 to TRBJ2-2; 7 nucleotides match TRBD1. The CDR3 length is 15 residues. V trimming: 6 bases; J trimming: 5 bases; junction bases outside the gene matches: 9. Germline V lookup: CDR1 MNHEY, CDR2 SMNVEV (reference sequence). The CDR3 is CASRTGIIGTGELFF. Here the CDR3 DNA reads TGTGCCAGCAGGACAGGGATTATTGGGACCGGGGAGCTGTTTTTT.